This TCR beta chain was sequenced during a study of shared clonotypes between healthy human individuals. This CDR3 spans 15 amino acids. Germline CDR1 and CDR2: LGHNA and YSLEER. The ends were cut back, 2 bases at V and 0 bases at J, with 10 bases in the middle. The assay was immunoSEQ multiplex PCR, and TCRdb's table has in-frame clones only and misses some. The sample carries roughly 2.2 million clones, just under 95% recorded once. Sequenced: naive CD4+ T cells from PBMCs. Subset: CD45RA+ positively selected. The clonotype originates from a man younger than 35 in good health. Some clones in this sample may be carry-over from other donors' samples. The J gene is TRBJ1-2, the V gene TRBV4-3, with D uncertain. Here the CDR3 reads CASSQRTESNYGYTF. Here the CDR3 DNA reads TGCGCCAGCAGCCAACGGACGGAATCTAACTATGGCTACACCTTC.